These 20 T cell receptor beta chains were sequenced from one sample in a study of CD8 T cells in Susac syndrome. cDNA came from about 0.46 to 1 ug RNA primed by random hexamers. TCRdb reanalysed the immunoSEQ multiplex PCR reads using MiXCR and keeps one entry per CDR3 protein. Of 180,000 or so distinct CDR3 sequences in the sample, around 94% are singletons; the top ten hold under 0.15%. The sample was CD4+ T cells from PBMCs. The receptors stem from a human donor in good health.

CDR3 sequence (DNA): TGCAGTGCTAGTCGCAGGGCCGAAGATACGCAGTATTTT. Amino acid sequence: CSASRRAEDTQYF. The chain links TRBV20-1 to TRBJ2-3; D might be TRBD1 (5 bases). This CDR3 is 13 amino acids long. V was clipped by 3 bases and J by 5 bases, with 12 bases between them. Germline assignment: CDR1 DFQATT and CDR2 SNEGSKA (reference sequence).

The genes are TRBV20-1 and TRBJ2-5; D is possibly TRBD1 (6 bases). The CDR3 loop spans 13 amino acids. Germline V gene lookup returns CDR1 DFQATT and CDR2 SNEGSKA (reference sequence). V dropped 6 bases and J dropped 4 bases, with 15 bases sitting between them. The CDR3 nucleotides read TGCAGTGCCAGATCAGGGGCGCGAGAGACCCAGTACTTC. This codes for CSARSGARETQYF.

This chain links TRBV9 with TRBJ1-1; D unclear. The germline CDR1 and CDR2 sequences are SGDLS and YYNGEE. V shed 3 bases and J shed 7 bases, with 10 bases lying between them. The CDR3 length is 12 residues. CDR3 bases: TGTGCCAGCAGCGGGGAAGTGGGTGAAGCTTTCTTT. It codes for CASSGEVGEAFF.

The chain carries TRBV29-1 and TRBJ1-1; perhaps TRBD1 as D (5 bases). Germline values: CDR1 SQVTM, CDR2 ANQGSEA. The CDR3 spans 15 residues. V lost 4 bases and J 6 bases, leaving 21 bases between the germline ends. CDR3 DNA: TGCAGCGTTGGACAGCTTGCAGGCTTAGGTGCTGAAGCTTTCTTT. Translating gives CSVGQLAGLGAEAFF.

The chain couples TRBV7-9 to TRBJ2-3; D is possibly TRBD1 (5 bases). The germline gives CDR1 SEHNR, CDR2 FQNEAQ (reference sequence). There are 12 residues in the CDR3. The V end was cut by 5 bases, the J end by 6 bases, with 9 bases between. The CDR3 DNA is TGTGCCAGCAGCGGGGCATCTGATACGCAGTATTTT. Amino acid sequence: CASSGASDTQYF.

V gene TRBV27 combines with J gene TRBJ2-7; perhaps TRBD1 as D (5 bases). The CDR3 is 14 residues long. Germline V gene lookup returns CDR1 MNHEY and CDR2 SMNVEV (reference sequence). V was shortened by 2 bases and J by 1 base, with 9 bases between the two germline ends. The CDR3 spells CASSLKDTSYEQYF. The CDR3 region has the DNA TGTGCCAGCAGTTTAAAGGACACATCCTACGAGCAGTACTTC.

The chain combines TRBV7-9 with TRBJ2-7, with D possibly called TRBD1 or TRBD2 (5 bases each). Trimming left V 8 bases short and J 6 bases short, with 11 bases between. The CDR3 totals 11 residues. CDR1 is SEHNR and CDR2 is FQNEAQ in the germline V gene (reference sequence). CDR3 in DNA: TGTGCCAGCGGTGGGACCCCCGAGCAGTACTTC. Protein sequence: CASGGTPEQYF. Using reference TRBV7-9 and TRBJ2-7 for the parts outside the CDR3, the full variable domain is DTGVSQNPRHKITKRGQNVTFRCDPISEHNRLYWYRQTLGQGPEFLTYFQNEAQLEKSRLLSDRFSAERPKGSFSTLEIQRTEQGDSAMYLCASGGTPEQYFGPGTRLTVT.

CDR3 region: CATSDASGGANNEQFF. In DNA, the CDR3 is TGTGCCACCAGTGACGCTAGCGGGGGTGCTAACAATGAGCAGTTCTTC. The chain is built from TRBV24-1 and TRBJ2-1; 10 bases line up with TRBD2. CDR3 length: 16 residues. Germline V gives CDR1 KGHDR, CDR2 SFDVKD. V shed 4 bases and J 5 bases; nucleotides not matched to a gene: 7.

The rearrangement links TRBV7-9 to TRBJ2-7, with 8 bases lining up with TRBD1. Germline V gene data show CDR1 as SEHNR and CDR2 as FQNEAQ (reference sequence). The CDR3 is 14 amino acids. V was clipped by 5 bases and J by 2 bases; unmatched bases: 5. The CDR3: CASSHRTGTYEQYF. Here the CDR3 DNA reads TGTGCCAGCAGCCACCGGACAGGGACCTACGAGCAGTACTTC.

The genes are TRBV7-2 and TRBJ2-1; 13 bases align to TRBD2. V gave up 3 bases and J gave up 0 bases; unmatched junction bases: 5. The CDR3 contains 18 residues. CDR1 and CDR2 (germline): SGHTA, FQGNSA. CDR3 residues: CASSFGLAGEHSYNEQFF. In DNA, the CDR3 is TGTGCCAGCAGCTTCGGACTAGCGGGGGAGCACTCCTACAATGAGCAGTTCTTC.

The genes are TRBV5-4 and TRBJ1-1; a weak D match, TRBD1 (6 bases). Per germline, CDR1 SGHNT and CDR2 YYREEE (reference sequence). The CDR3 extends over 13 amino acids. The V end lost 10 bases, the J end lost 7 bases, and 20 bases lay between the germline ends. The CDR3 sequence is CAGGGGGRGEAFF. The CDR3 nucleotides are TGTGCCGGCGGAGGAGGGGGTCGCGGTGAAGCTTTCTTT.

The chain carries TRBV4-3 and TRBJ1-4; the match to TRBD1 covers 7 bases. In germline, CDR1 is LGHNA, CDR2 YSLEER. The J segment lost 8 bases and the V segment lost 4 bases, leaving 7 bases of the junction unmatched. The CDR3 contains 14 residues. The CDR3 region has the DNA TGCGCCAGCAGCCGTCAGGGGGAAACGGAAAAACTGTTTTTT. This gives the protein CASSRQGETEKLFF.

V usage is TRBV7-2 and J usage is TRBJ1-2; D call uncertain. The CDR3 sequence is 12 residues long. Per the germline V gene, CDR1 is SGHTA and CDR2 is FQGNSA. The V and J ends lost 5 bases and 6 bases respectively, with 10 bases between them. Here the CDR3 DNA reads TGTGCCAGCAGCATTCAACGGCATGGCTACACCTTC. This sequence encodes CASSIQRHGYTF.

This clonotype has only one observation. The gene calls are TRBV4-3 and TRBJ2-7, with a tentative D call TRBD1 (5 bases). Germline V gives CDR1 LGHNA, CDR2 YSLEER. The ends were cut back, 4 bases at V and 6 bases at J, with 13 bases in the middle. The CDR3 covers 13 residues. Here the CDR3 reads CASSLRVLGEQYF. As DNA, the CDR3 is TGCGCCAGCAGCCTCAGGGTCCTAGGCGAGCAGTACTTC.

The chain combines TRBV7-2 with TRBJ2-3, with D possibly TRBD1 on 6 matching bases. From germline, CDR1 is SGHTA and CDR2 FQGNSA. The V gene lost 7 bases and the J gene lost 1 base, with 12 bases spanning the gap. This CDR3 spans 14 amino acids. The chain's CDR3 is CASTQGFGTDTQYF. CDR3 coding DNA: TGTGCCAGCACCCAGGGGTTCGGCACAGATACGCAGTATTTT.

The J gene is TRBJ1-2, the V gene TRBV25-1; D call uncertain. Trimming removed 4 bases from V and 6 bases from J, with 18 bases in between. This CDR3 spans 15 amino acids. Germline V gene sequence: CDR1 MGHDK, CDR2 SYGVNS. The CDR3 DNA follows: TGTGCCAGCAGTGCCCCAGACCCCGAGGGCGATGGCTACACCTTC. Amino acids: CASSAPDPEGDGYTF.

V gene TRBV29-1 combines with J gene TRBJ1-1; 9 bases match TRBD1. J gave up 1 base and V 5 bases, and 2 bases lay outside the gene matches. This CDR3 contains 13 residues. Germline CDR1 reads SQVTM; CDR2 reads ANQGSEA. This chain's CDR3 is CSVRGQGNTEAFF. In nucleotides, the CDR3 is TGCAGCGTTAGGGGACAGGGGAACACTGAAGCTTTCTTT. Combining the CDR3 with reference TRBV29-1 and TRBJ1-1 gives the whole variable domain SAVISQKPSRDICQRGTSLTIQCQVDSQVTMMFWYRQQPGQSLTLIATANQGSEATYESGFVIDKFPISRPNLTFSTLTVSNMSPEDSSIYLCSVRGQGNTEAFFGQGTRLTVV.

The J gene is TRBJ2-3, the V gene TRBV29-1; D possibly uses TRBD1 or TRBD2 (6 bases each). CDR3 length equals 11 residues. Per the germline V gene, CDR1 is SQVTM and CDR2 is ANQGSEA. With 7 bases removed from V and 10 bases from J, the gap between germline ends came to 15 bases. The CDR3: CSARRGPAQYF. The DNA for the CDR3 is TGCAGCGCTCGTCGGGGGCCTGCGCAGTATTTT.

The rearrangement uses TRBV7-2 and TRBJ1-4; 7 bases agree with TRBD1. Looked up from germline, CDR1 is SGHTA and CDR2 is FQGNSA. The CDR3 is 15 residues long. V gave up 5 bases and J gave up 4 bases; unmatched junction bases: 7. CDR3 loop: CASSPSTGLNEKLFF. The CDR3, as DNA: TGTGCCAGCAGCCCTTCGACAGGGCTTAATGAAAAACTGTTTTTT.

The DNA of the CDR3 is TGTGCCAGTGTCCTCCACGGGGGCTACAATGAGCAGTTCTTC. It is translated as CASVLHGGYNEQFF. The chain recombines TRBV12-3 or TRBV12-4 with TRBJ2-1; tentative D call: TRBD2 (6 bases). The CDR3 spans 14 residues. Trimming took 9 bases from V and 3 from J, leaving 15 bases between them.